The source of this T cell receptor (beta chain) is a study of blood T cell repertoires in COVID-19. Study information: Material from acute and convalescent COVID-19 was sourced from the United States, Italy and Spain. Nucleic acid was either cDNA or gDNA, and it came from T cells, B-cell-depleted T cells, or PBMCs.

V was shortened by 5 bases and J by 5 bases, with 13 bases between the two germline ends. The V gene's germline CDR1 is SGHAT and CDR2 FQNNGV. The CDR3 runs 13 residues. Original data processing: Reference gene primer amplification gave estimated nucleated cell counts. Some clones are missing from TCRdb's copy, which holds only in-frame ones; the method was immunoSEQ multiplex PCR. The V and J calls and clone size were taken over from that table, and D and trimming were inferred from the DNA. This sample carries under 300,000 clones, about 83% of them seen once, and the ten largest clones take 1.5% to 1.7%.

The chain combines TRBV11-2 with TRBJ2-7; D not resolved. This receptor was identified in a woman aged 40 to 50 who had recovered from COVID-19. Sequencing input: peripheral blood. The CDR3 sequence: CASSRTVFNEQYF. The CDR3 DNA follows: TGTGCCAGCAGCCGAACAGTTTTCAACGAGCAGTACTTC.